The 27 T cell receptor beta chains below were found in one sample sequenced in a study of blood T cell repertoires in COVID-19. Profiling relied on immunoSEQ multiplex PCR, and the TCRdb table lists in-frame clones only, not all of them. The sample has more than 65,000 clones, roughly 80% seen once. Specimen: peripheral blood. Every receptor here comes from a man between 60 and 70 years old with acute or convalescent COVID-19.

The V call is TRBV5-5, the J call TRBJ1-2; TRBD1 agrees at 10 bases. Germline loops: CDR1 SGHKS, CDR2 YYEKEE (reference sequence). V was pared by 2 bases and J by 7 bases, with 8 bases of the junction left unmatched. The CDR3 totals 15 residues. The CDR3: CASSFSGTGVGGYTF. CDR3 DNA: TGTGCCAGCAGCTTCAGCGGGACAGGGGTAGGTGGCTACACCTTC.

DNA for the CDR3: TGCAGCGTTGGGACAGGGCAGAATCAGCCCCAGCATTTT. It specifies CSVGTGQNQPQHF. J is TRBJ1-5 and V is TRBV29-1; 8 bases are shared with TRBD1. Germline CDR1 reads SQVTM; CDR2 reads ANQGSEA. V was pared by 4 bases and J by 4 bases, with 3 bases of the junction left unmatched. The CDR3 consists of 13 residues.

The rearrangement links TRBV6-5 to TRBJ1-3, with 8 bases matching TRBD1. Germline CDR1 and CDR2: MNHEY and SVGAGI. The CDR3 loop spans 14 amino acids. V was pared by 5 bases and J by 6 bases, with 6 bases of the junction left unmatched. CDR3 protein: CASSPMTGVNTIYF. CDR3 sequence (DNA): TGTGCCAGCAGTCCTATGACAGGGGTAAACACCATATATTTT.

CDR3 DNA sequence: TGTGCCAGCAGCCGCAGGGGGCAACAAACCTACGAGCAGTACTTC. It is translated as CASSRRGQQTYEQYF. This sequence joins TRBV7-8 and TRBJ2-7; 8 nucleotides line up with TRBD1. The CDR3 extends over 15 amino acids. The germline gives CDR1 SGHVS, CDR2 FQNEAQ. The trim removed 5 bases at V and 2 bases at J, leaving 8 bases unmatched.

The chain is built from TRBV28 and TRBJ2-1; TRBD2 matches at 7 bases. Germline CDR1 MDHEN, CDR2 SYDVKM. V lost 5 bases and J lost 3; bases outside the gene matches: 10. This CDR3 contains 16 residues. CDR3 DNA: TGTGCCAGCAGTCCCACCGGGACTACCCTCTACAATGAGCAGTTCTTC. It codes for CASSPTGTTLYNEQFF.

This chain connects TRBV19 to TRBJ1-5; maybe TRBD1 (6 bases). The CDR3 spans 15 residues. Germline assignment: CDR1 LNHDA and CDR2 SQIVND (reference sequence). V dropped 5 bases and J dropped 2 bases, with 13 bases sitting between them. DNA of the CDR3: TGTGCCAGTAGTGCCCACAGGGCTGGCAATCAGCCCCAGCATTTT. This translates into CASSAHRAGNQPQHF. The variable domain in full, completed from reference TRBV19 and TRBJ1-5, reads DGGITQSPKYLFRKEGQNVTLSCEQNLNHDAMYWYRQDPGQGLRLIYYSQIVNDFQKGDIAEGYSVSREKKESFPLTVTSAQKNPTAFYLCASSAHRAGNQPQHFGDGTRLSIL.

This clone was seen just once. The V call is TRBV4-3, the J call TRBJ2-1, with 11 positions matching TRBD2. With V trimmed by 4 bases and J by 2 bases, 13 bases remained unmatched. CDR1 is LGHNA, CDR2 YSLEER, per germline. This CDR3 has 19 amino acids. The CDR3: CASSPGILAGDGAYNEQFF. The CDR3 DNA is TGCGCCAGCAGCCCCGGGATACTAGCGGGGGATGGGGCCTACAATGAGCAGTTCTTC.

The chain carries TRBV2 and TRBJ2-1; 12 positions match TRBD2. Germline loops: CDR1 SNHLY, CDR2 FYNNEI. The CDR3 is 15 amino acids. J lost 3 bases, V lost 6 bases, and 3 bases had no gene match. CDR3 region: CASSAGLAGYNEQFF. CDR3 DNA sequence: TGTGCCAGCAGCGCGGGACTAGCGGGCTACAATGAGCAGTTCTTC.

V is TRBV5-1 and J is TRBJ2-5; 7 bases are a match to TRBD1. Germline V gives CDR1 SGHRS, CDR2 YFSETQ. CDR3 length: 17 amino acids. Unmatched junction bases numbered 19, after V lost 5 bases and J lost 6 bases. CDR3: CASSLRSDRGPLKTQYF. The CDR3 DNA sequence: TGCGCCAGCAGTCTCCGATCCGATAGGGGGCCGTTGAAGACCCAGTACTTC.

The V gene is TRBV10-1, the J gene TRBJ2-7; D is perhaps TRBD1 (5 bases). Trimming pared 4 bases from V and 2 bases from J, leaving 15 bases between. Germline V gene data show CDR1 as WNHNN and CDR2 as SYGVQD (reference sequence). CDR3 length: 15 amino acids. CDR3 bases: TGCGCCAGCAGTGGGGGCTTCGGCGGAACCTACGAGCAGTACTTC. Amino acids: CASSGGFGGTYEQYF.

This sequence joins TRBV19 and TRBJ1-6, with a tentative D call TRBD1 (6 bases). Germline lookup yields CDR1 LNHDA and CDR2 SQIVND (reference sequence). Trimming stripped 8 bases from V and 6 bases from J, with 14 bases between. The CDR3 covers 14 residues. The CDR3 is CASVDRPRNSPLHF. The CDR3 coding sequence is TGTGCCAGTGTTGACAGGCCCCGTAATTCACCCCTCCACTTT.

The CDR3: CASSYGTGGSYEQYF. The CDR3 DNA reads as TGTGCCAGCAGTTACGGGACAGGGGGCTCCTACGAGCAGTACTTC. This chain connects TRBV6-5 to TRBJ2-7; 11 positions match TRBD1. The CDR3 spans 15 residues. V gave up 2 bases and J gave up 0 bases; unmatched junction bases: 0. From germline, CDR1 is MNHEY and CDR2 SVGAGI.

The V and J genes are TRBV7-8 and TRBJ1-2; 8 bases match TRBD1. The CDR3 covers 17 residues. With 0 bases clipped from V and 4 bases from J, the junction kept 10 bases outside the gene matches. Germline CDR1 and CDR2: SGHVS and FQNEAQ. CDR3: CASSLASQGGTRYGYTF. CDR3 nucleotides: TGTGCCAGCAGCTTAGCCTCACAGGGGGGAACTCGCTATGGCTACACCTTC.

The chain employs TRBV5-4 and TRBJ2-5, with D unresolved. Germline V CDR1 and CDR2: SGHNT, YYREEE (reference sequence). The CDR3 totals 13 residues. Trimming shortened V by 4 bases and J by 3 bases, and 10 bases separated the two germline ends. CDR3 sequence reads: CASSGRSKETQYF. Here the CDR3 DNA reads TGTGCCAGCAGCGGTAGGAGTAAAGAGACCCAGTACTTC.

The chain couples TRBV7-8 to TRBJ2-7, with TRBD2 matching over 8 bases. J lost 7 bases, V lost 3 bases, and 14 bases had no gene match. Germline V gene sequence: CDR1 SGHVS, CDR2 FQNEAQ. The CDR3 contains 16 residues. The CDR3 nucleotides read TGTGCCAGCAGCTTGGGGACTAGTTTGCCCACCGCTGAGCAGTACTTC. Residues: CASSLGTSLPTAEQYF.

On this clone: Other DNA sequences in the sample encode the same CDR3. This chain joins TRBV7-2 and TRBJ1-5, with a possible D match to TRBD1 (5 bases). This CDR3 has 15 amino acids. Germline-derived CDR1 and CDR2 are SGHTA and FQGNSA. Trimming took 3 bases from V and 0 from J, leaving 9 bases between them. This chain's CDR3 is CASSLGQNSNQPQHF. The CDR3 region has the DNA TGTGCCAGCAGCTTGGGGCAAAATAGCAATCAGCCCCAGCATTTT.

This clone was detected only a few times. Distinct nucleotide sequences in the sample also encode this CDR3. V usage is TRBV10-3 and J usage is TRBJ1-1; 8 nucleotides agree with TRBD1. The CDR3 runs to 13 residues. The germline V gene encodes CDR1 ENHRY and CDR2 SYGVKD. J was trimmed by 2 bases and V by 6 bases; bases with no gene match: 2. The CDR3 reads CAISGQGNTEAFF. CDR3 in DNA: TGTGCCATCAGCGGACAGGGTAACACTGAAGCTTTCTTT.

The J gene is TRBJ2-1, the V gene TRBV19; D may be TRBD2 (6 bases). This CDR3 region has 15 residues. CDR1 and CDR2 from the germline V gene are LNHDA and SQIVND (reference sequence). Trimming shortened V by 4 bases and J by 0 bases, and 10 bases separated the two germline ends. The CDR3 DNA follows: TGTGCCAGTAGTAGACGGGGAGGCTCCTACAATGAGCAGTTCTTC. Its translation: CASSRRGGSYNEQFF. Combining the CDR3 with reference TRBV19 and TRBJ2-1 gives the whole variable domain DGGITQSPKYLFRKEGQNVTLSCEQNLNHDAMYWYRQDPGQGLRLIYYSQIVNDFQKGDIAEGYSVSREKKESFPLTVTSAQKNPTAFYLCASSRRGGSYNEQFFGPGTRLTVL.

The rearrangement links TRBV6-5 to TRBJ1-3, with D perhaps matching TRBD1 (5 bases). The CDR3 runs to 15 residues. The germline V gene has CDR1 MNHEY and CDR2 SVGAGI. V was shortened by 2 bases and J by 3 bases, with 11 bases between the two germline ends. This CDR3 is CASSYNRQFGNTIYF. The CDR3 nucleotides are TGTGCCAGCAGTTACAACAGACAGTTTGGAAACACCATATATTTT.

V is TRBV5-1 and J is TRBJ2-5, with TRBD2 identical over 8 bases. The V gene's germline CDR1 is SGHRS and CDR2 YFSETQ. The CDR3 has 16 residues. The V gene end was trimmed by 1 base and the J gene end by 3 bases; junction bases not matched to a gene: 8. The CDR3 sequence: CASSLIPTSGEETQYF. CDR3 sequence (DNA): TGCGCCAGCAGCTTGATCCCCACTAGCGGAGAAGAGACCCAGTACTTC.

The rearrangement joins TRBV7-2 to TRBJ1-1; 7 nucleotides agree with TRBD1. Germline-derived CDR1 and CDR2 are SGHTA and FQGNSA. V shed 3 bases and J 0 bases; nucleotides not matched to a gene: 4. The CDR3 length is 15 residues. CDR3 coding DNA: TGTGCCAGCAGCTTCGAGGGACAGATGAACACTGAAGCTTTCTTT. As protein: CASSFEGQMNTEAFF.

This clone showed up just once. The V call is TRBV30, the J call TRBJ2-7; the match to TRBD1 covers 7 bases. Germline values: CDR1 GTSNPN, CDR2 SVGIG (reference sequence). After removal of 1 base from V and 2 bases from J, the junction contained 5 bases not matched to a gene. The CDR3 is made up of 14 amino acids. The CDR3 DNA sequence: TGTGCCTGGAGTGGACAGGGTTATCCCTACGAGCAGTACTTC. Translating it yields CAWSGQGYPYEQYF.

This chain links TRBV6-1 with TRBJ2-3; D is ambiguous. The CDR3 covers 14 residues. V gave up 3 bases and J gave up 2 bases, with 9 bases separating them. Germline assignment: CDR1 MNHNS and CDR2 SASEGT. CDR3 residues: CASSDPRYTDTQYF. The CDR3 DNA reads as TGTGCCAGCAGTGATCCCAGGTACACAGATACGCAGTATTTT.

The chain couples TRBV25-1 to TRBJ1-1; D is ambiguous. The CDR3 has 15 amino acids. In germline, CDR1 is MGHDK, CDR2 SYGVNS. V was clipped by 7 bases and J by 1 base, with 16 bases between them. The CDR3, as DNA: TGTGCCAGCACTACCTGGAGCCAGCAGAACACTGAAGCTTTCTTT. Protein sequence: CASTTWSQQNTEAFF.

This chain connects TRBV7-9 to TRBJ1-4, with D possibly TRBD1 on 5 matching bases. CDR3 size: 14 residues. The germline V gene encodes CDR1 SEHNR and CDR2 FQNEAQ (reference sequence). Trimming shortened V by 1 base and J by 7 bases, and 10 bases separated the two germline ends. CDR3 residues: CASSLGQGGEKLFF. The CDR3 nucleotides are TGTGCCAGCAGCTTAGGGCAGGGAGGTGAAAAACTGTTTTTT.

The chain uses TRBV6-5 and TRBJ1-2; a weak D match, TRBD1 (6 bases). CDR3 length equals 15 residues. V shed 7 bases and J shed 8 bases, with 23 bases lying between them. Germline CDR1 is MNHEY and CDR2 is SVGAGI. The CDR3 sequence: CASKTTRDGGEGYTF. In DNA form, the CDR3 reads TGTGCCAGCAAGACAACCAGGGATGGGGGCGAAGGCTACACCTTC.

The chain joins TRBV5-1 to TRBJ1-1, with 8 bases lining up with TRBD1. Germline CDR1 reads SGHRS; CDR2 reads YFSETQ. Trimming removed 4 bases from V and 4 bases from J; junction bases left unmatched: 9. This CDR3 contains 15 residues. The CDR3 DNA follows: TGCGCCAGCAGCCCTGAGGACAGGGAGAGCACTGAAGCTTTCTTT. The encoded protein is CASSPEDRESTEAFF.